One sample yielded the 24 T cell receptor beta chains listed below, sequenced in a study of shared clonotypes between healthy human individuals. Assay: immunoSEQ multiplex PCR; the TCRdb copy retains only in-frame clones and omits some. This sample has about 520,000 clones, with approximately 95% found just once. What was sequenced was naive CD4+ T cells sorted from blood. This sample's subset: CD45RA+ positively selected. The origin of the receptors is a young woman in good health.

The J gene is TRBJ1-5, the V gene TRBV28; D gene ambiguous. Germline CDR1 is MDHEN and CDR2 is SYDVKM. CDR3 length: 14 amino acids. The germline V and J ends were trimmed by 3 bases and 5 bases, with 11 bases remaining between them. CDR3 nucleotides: TGTGCCAGCAGTTTGGGCGCTACAGATCAGCCCCAGCATTTT. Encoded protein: CASSLGATDQPQHF. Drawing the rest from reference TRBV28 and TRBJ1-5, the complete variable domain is DVKVTQSSRYLVKRTGEKVFLECVQDMDHENMFWYRQDPGLGLRLIYFSYDVKMKEKGDIPEGYSVSREKKERFSLILESASTNQTSMYLCASSLGATDQPQHFGDGTRLSIL.

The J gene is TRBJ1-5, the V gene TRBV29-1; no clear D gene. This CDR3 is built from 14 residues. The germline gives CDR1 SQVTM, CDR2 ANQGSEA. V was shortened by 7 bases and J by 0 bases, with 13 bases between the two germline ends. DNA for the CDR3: TGCAGCGCCAAAGTCGGGGATAGCAATCAGCCCCAGCATTTT. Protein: CSAKVGDSNQPQHF.

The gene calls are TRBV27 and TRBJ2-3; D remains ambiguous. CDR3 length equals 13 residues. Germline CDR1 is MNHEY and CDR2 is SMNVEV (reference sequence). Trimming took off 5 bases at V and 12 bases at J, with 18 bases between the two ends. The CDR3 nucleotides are TGTGCCAGCAGTCTTCAACCGGGCCTAGGCCAGTATTTT. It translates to CASSLQPGLGQYF.

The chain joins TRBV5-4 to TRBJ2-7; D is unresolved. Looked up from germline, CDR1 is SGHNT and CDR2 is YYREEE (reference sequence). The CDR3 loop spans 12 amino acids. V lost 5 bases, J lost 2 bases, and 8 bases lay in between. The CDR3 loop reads CASSRATYEQYF. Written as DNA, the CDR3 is TGTGCCAGCAGTAGGGCTACCTACGAGCAGTACTTC. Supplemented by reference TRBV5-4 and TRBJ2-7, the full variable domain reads ETGVTQSPTHLIKTRGQQVTLRCSSQSGHNTVSWYQQALGQGPQFIFQYYREEENGRGNFPPRFSGLQFPNYSSELNVNALELDDSALYLCASSRATYEQYFGPGTRLTVT.

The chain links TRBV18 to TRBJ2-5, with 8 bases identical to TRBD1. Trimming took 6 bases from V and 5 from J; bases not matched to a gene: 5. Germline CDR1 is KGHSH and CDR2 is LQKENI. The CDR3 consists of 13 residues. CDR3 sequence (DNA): TGTGCCAGCTCTCAGGACAGGGTGGAGACCCAGTACTTC. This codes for CASSQDRVETQYF.

This CDR3 is CASSLLGTGGNTIYF. The CDR3 DNA reads TGTGCCAGCAGTTTATTAGGGACAGGCGGAAACACCATATATTTT. The genes are TRBV28 and TRBJ1-3; 8 bases line up with TRBD1. The junction had 3 bases not matched to a gene; V was cut back by 1 base and J by 4 bases. CDR1 MDHEN and CDR2 SYDVKM come from the germline V gene. The length of the CDR3 is 15 residues.

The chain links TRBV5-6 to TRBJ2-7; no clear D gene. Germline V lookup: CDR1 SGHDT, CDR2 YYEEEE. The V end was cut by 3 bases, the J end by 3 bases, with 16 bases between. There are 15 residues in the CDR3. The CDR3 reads CASSSPAQGYYEQYF. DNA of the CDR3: TGTGCCAGCAGCTCTCCAGCGCAAGGCTACTACGAGCAGTACTTC.

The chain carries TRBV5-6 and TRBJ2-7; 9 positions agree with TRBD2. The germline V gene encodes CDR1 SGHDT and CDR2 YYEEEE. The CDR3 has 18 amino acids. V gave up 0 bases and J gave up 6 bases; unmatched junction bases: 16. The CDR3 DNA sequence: TGTGCCAGCAGCTTGGGACAGGGTTTTAGCGGGAGATCAAGCGAGCAGTACTTC. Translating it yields CASSLGQGFSGRSSEQYF.

DNA of the CDR3: TGCGCCAGCAGCCTCGGGACAGAAGAGACCCAGTACTTC. It encodes CASSLGTEETQYF. The rearrangement joins TRBV4-1 to TRBJ2-5; 7 bases match TRBD1. The germline CDR1 and CDR2 sequences are MGHRA and YSYEKL. J gave up 3 bases and V 4 bases, and 2 bases lay outside the gene matches. This CDR3 has 13 residues.

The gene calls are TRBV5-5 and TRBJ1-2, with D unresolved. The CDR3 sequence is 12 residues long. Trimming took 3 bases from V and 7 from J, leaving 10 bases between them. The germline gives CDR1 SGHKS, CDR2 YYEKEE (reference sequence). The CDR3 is CASSSSTSGYTF. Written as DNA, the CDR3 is TGTGCCAGCAGCTCGTCTACGAGTGGCTACACCTTC.

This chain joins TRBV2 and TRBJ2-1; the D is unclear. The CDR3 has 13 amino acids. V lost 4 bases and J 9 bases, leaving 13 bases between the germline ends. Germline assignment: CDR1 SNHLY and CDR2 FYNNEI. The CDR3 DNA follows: TGTGCCAGCAGTGTGAGTGAGTCTGGTGAGCAGTTCTTC. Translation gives CASSVSESGEQFF.

The CDR3 nucleotides are TGTGCCAGCAGCCTAGCGGGAGCGCGGAATGAGCAGTTCTTC. Translating it yields CASSLAGARNEQFF. The V call is TRBV25-1, the J call TRBJ2-1; TRBD2 agrees at 10 bases. Germline values: CDR1 MGHDK, CDR2 SYGVNS. V lost 6 bases and J lost 7; bases outside the gene matches: 6. There are 14 residues in the CDR3.

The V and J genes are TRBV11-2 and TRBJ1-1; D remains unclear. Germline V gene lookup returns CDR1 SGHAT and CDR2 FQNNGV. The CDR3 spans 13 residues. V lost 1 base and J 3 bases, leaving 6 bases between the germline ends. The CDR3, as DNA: TGTGCCAGCAGCTTAGTGGCAGACACTGAAGCTTTCTTT. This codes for CASSLVADTEAFF.

The chain's CDR3 is CASSAKGLAGQETQYF. The CDR3 nucleotides are TGTGCCAGCAGCGCAAAGGGACTAGCGGGCCAAGAGACCCAGTACTTC. The rearrangement links TRBV11-2 to TRBJ2-5, with 12 bases aligning to TRBD2. Looked up from germline, CDR1 is SGHAT and CDR2 is FQNNGV. Losses at the gene ends were 5 bases for V and 1 base for J; bases not matched to a gene: 5. This CDR3 has 16 amino acids.

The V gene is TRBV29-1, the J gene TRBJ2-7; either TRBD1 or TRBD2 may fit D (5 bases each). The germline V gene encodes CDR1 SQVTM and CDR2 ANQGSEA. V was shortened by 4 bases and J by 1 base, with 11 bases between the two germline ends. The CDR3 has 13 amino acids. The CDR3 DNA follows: TGCAGCGTTGTTACTGGGGGTTCCTACGAGCAGTACTTC. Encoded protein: CSVVTGGSYEQYF.

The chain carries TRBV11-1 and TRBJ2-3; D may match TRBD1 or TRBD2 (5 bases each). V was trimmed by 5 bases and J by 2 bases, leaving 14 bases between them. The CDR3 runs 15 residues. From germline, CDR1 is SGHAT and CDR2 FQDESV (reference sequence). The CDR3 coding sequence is TGTGCCAGCAGCCACCCGGGGCTACCCACAGATACGCAGTATTTT. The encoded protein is CASSHPGLPTDTQYF. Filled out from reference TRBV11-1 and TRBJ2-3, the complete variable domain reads EAEVAQSPRYKITEKSQAVAFWCDPISGHATLYWYRQILGQGPELLVQFQDESVVDDSQLPKDRFSAERLKGVDSTLKIQPAELGDSAMYLCASSHPGLPTDTQYFGPGTRLTVL.

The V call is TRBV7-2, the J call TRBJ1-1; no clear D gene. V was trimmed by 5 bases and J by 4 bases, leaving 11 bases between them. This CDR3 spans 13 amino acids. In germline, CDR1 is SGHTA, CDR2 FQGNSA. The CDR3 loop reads CASSVQVGTEAFF. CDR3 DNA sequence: TGTGCCAGCAGCGTCCAGGTGGGCACTGAAGCTTTCTTT.

The CDR3 sequence is CASGTGYEQYF. In DNA, the CDR3 is TGCGCCAGCGGGACAGGATACGAGCAGTACTTC. This chain uses TRBV5-1 with TRBJ2-5; 8 bases match TRBD1. The J call may be wrong; the DNA end is better matched by TRBJ2-7. Germline loops: CDR1 SGHRS, CDR2 YFSETQ. The CDR3 runs 11 residues.

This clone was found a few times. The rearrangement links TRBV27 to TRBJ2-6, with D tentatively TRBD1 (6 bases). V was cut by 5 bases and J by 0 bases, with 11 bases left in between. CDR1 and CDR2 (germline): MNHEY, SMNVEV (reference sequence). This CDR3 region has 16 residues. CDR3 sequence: CASSLDRTSGANVLTF. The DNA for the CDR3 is TGTGCCAGCAGTCTCGACAGGACCTCTGGGGCCAACGTCCTGACTTTC.

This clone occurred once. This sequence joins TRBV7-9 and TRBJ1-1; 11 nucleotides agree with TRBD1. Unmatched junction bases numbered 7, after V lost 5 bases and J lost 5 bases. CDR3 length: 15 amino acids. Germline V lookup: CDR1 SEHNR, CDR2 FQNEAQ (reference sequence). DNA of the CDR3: TGTGCCAGCAGCCCGGGACAGGGGGTTTTGACTGAAGCTTTCTTT. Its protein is CASSPGQGVLTEAFF.

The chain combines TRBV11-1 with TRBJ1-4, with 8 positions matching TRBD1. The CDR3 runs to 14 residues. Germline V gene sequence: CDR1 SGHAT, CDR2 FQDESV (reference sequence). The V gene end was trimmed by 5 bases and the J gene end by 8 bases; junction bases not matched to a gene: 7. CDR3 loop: CASSLGQGGEKLFF. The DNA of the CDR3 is TGTGCCAGCAGCCTCGGACAGGGCGGCGAAAAACTGTTTTTT.

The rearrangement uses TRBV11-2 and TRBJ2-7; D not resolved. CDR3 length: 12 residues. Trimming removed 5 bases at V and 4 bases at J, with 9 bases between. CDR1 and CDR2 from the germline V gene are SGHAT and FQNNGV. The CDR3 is CASSISGYEQYF. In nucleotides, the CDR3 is TGTGCCAGCAGCATTTCAGGATACGAGCAGTACTTC.

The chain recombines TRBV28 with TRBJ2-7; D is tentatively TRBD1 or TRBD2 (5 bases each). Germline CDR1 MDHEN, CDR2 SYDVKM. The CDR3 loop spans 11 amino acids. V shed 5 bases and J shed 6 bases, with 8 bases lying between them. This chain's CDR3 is CASSPRGEQYF. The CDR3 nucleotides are TGTGCCAGCAGTCCGAGGGGCGAGCAGTACTTC.

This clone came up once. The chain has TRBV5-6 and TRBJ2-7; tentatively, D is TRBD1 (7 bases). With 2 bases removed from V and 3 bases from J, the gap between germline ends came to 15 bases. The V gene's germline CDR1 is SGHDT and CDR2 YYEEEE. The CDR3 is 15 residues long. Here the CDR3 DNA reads TGTGCCAGCAGCTTTATAGGGACAGCGGGCTACGAGCAGTACTTC. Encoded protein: CASSFIGTAGYEQYF.